This T cell receptor beta chain was observed in a study of blood T cells in healthy people across ages. Together with a sample-barcoded 5' primer, a J-beta primer mix was included in a second PCR lasting about 7 to 12 cycles. One entry per CDR3 protein, called by TCRdb with MiXCR from the 5' RACE reads. The sample has fewer than 600,000 distinct CDR3 sequences, roughly a quarter seen once. CDR1 and CDR2 (germline): SGHRS, YFSETQ. The CDR3 consists of 15 residues. After removal of 0 bases from V and 0 bases from J, the junction contained 1 base not matched to a gene. These same data were also listed under a study on T cells of mothers and their children.

The chain is built from TRBV5-1 and TRBJ2-3; TRBD2 agrees at 7 bases. The sequencing input was blood. This clonotype was obtained from a boy aged 2 to 10 in good health. The CDR3 nucleotides read TGCGCCAGCAGCTTGGCACTAGCGAGCACAGATACGCAGTATTTT. Its translation: CASSLALASTDTQYF.